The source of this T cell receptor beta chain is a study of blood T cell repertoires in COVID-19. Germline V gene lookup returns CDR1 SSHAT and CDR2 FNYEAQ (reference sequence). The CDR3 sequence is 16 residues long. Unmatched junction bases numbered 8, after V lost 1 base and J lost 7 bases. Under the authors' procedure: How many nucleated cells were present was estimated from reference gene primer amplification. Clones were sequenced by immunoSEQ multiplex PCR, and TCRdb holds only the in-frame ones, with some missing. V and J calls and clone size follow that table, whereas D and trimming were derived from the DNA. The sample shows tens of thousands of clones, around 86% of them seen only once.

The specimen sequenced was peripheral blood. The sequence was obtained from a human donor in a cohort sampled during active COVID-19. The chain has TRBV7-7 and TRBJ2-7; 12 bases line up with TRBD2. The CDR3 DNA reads TGTGCCAGCAGCTTAGGCCGACTAGCGGGAGAAAGTGAGCAGTACTTC. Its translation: CASSLGRLAGESEQYF.